A selection of T cell receptor beta chains follows, all from one sample in a study of T cell responses to AZD1222 COVID-19 vaccine. Data came from immunoSEQ multiplex PCR; TCRdb stores just in-frame clones and leaves some out. The profile covers about 110,000 clones, with 87% appearing a single time and roughly 4.5% taken by the ten largest. The sequencing here drew on peripheral blood, taken 28 days after the second AZD1222 dose. The origin of the receptors is an adult who received the AZD1222 COVID-19 vaccine. CDR3s include the opening cysteine and the closing phenylalanine or tryptophan. The D gene is left open where the match is weak. A clone size is listed for some rows: how often the clone was seen (once, few, many), or a class if it is expanded.

D	V	J	size	DNA	CDR3
.	TRBV2	TRBJ1-5	.	TGTGCCAGCTCCAGGGAGGGCAATCAGCCCCAGCATTTT	CASSREGNQPQHF
.	TRBV29-1	TRBJ1-5	.	TGCAGCGCAATGACGGGGGGGGCTAGTCAGCCCCAGCATTTT	CSAMTGGASQPQHF
TRBD1	TRBV5-1	TRBJ1-2	few	TGCGCCAGCAGCTTGGAGGTAGGACAGGGCGGCAGAGGCTACACCTTC	CASSLEVGQGGRGYTF
.	TRBV3-1/TRBV3-2	TRBJ2-3	.	TGTGCCAGCAGCCAAGAAATGGCTCCTGAAATTACAGATACGCAGTATTTT	CASSQEMAPEITDTQYF
.	TRBV4-2	TRBJ2-6	.	TGTGCCAGCAGCCGAGACATCTCTGGGGCCAACGTCCTGACTTTC	CASSRDISGANVLTF
.	TRBV27	TRBJ1-4	.	TGTGCCAGCAGTTTAGTCGGGGCAGCCGAAAAACTGTTTTTT	CASSLVGAAEKLFF
TRBD1	TRBV27	TRBJ1-6	.	TGTGCCAGCAGTTTAAGGGTCGACAGGGGGAGCTCCTATAATTCACCCCTCCACTTT	CASSLRVDRGSSYNSPLHF
TRBD2	TRBV25-1	TRBJ2-7	.	TGTGCCAGCAGTAGGGGAGGGTACGAGCAGTACTTC	CASSRGGYEQYF
.	TRBV7-2	TRBJ2-7	.	TGTGCCAGCAGCTTATCGGTGGCAGCAACCTACGAGCAGTACTTC	CASSLSVAATYEQYF
.	TRBV11-2	TRBJ1-3	few	TGTGCCAGCAGCGCCCTCGCAGCTAGCTCTGGAAACACCATATATTTT	CASSALAASSGNTIYF
.	TRBV19	TRBJ1-2	.	TGTGCCAGTACCAAGGGGGGTCCCGCGCCGGCTAACTATGGCTACACCTTC	CASTKGGPAPANYGYTF
.	TRBV7-2	TRBJ2-2	.	TGTGCCAGCAGCCGACCAGGGGCAGGGGAGCTGTTTTTT	CASSRPGAGELFF
.	TRBV3-1/TRBV3-2	TRBJ2-1	once	TGTGCCAGCAGCCTCTCTCCCAACTCCTACAATGAGCAGTTCTTC	CASSLSPNSYNEQFF
TRBD2	TRBV5-1	TRBJ2-1	.	TGCGCCAGCCGGTCTCCCGGGGGGAACAATGAGCAGTTCTTC	CASRSPGGNNEQFF
.	TRBV5-4	TRBJ2-5	.	TGTGCCAGCAGTTATATGGAGACCCAGTACTTC	CASSYMETQYF
.	TRBV14	TRBJ2-5	.	TGTGCCAGCAGCCAAGATCCCCTGAGCGGTCAAGAGACCCAGTACTTC	CASSQDPLSGQETQYF
.	TRBV27	TRBJ2-7	.	TGTGCCAGCAGTTTATTGGGATTCGAGCAGTACTTC	CASSLLGFEQYF
.	TRBV5-1	TRBJ1-4	.	TGCGCCAGCAGCTTTAAGGGGACTAATGAAAAACTGTTTTTT	CASSFKGTNEKLFF
TRBD1	TRBV30	TRBJ2-7	.	TGTGCCTGTGCACAGGGGGGCGTCTACGAGCAGTACTTC	CACAQGGVYEQYF
TRBD1	TRBV28	TRBJ1-5	.	TGTGCCAGTACCAGGGGGCCGGGGAATCAGCCCCAGCATTTT	CASTRGPGNQPQHF
TRBD1	TRBV18	TRBJ2-1	.	TGTGCCAGCTCACCGGACTGGACAGGGGGTCATTACAATGAGCAGTTCTTC	CASSPDWTGGHYNEQFF
.	TRBV6-2/TRBV6-3	TRBJ2-2	.	TGTGCCAGCAGTGGGCGGTGGGAGCTGTTTTTT	CASSGRWELFF
.	TRBV11-3	TRBJ2-3	few	TGTGCCAGCAGCGCCACTTCAGATACGCAGTATTTT	CASSATSDTQYF
TRBD1	TRBV29-1	TRBJ2-4	.	TGCAGCGTTCTGACACTGGGACAGAAAAACATTCAGTACTTC	CSVLTLGQKNIQYF
TRBD1	TRBV11-2	TRBJ1-6	.	TGTGCCAGCAGCCCGAGGGGGACAGTTAATTCACCCCTCCACTTT	CASSPRGTVNSPLHF
TRBD1	TRBV30	TRBJ1-6	.	TGTGCCAGCAGGACAGGGAGCTCCTATAATTCACCCCTCCACTTT	CASRTGSSYNSPLHF
.	TRBV6-1	TRBJ2-1	.	TGTGCCAGCAGTGAACGGTCTCAGGGCGACAATGAGCAGTTCTTC	CASSERSQGDNEQFF
.	TRBV19	TRBJ2-7	.	TGTGCCAGTAGTAATCAGCGGAGAGGGAGTCAGCAGTACTTC	CASSNQRRGSQQYF
TRBD1	TRBV7-3	TRBJ2-3	once	TGTGCCAGCAGTTCCGGGACAGGGTATGAAGATACGCAGTATTTT	CASSSGTGYEDTQYF
.	TRBV4-3	TRBJ2-7	few	TGCGCCAGCAGCCGATCCACGGACTCCTACGAGCAGTACTTC	CASSRSTDSYEQYF
TRBD1	TRBV7-2	TRBJ1-1	.	TGTGCCAGCAGCTTAACTGACAGGGAGAACACTGAAGCTTTCTTT	CASSLTDRENTEAFF
.	TRBV4-3	TRBJ1-2	.	TGCGCCAGCAGCCAAGGACAGTCAAACTATGGCTACACCTTC	CASSQGQSNYGYTF
.	TRBV27	TRBJ2-1	.	TGTGCCAGCAGTTCCCAAGCCCACTACAATGAGCAGTTCTTC	CASSSQAHYNEQFF
.	TRBV4-3	TRBJ1-1	.	TGCGCCAGCAGCCAAGATTGGGGAACTGGGGGGACTGAAGCTTTCTTT	CASSQDWGTGGTEAFF
.	TRBV5-5	TRBJ1-2	once	TGTGCCAGCAGCAGTGTATCTGGCTACACCTTC	CASSSVSGYTF
.	TRBV6-5	TRBJ1-1	.	TGTGCCAGCAGAGCAACAGGGCTGAACACTGAAGCTTTCTTT	CASRATGLNTEAFF
TRBD1	TRBV13	TRBJ2-7	once	TGTGCCAGCAGCGTAGTCGTGGGGACAGACTACGAGCAGTACTTC	CASSVVVGTDYEQYF
TRBD1	TRBV19	TRBJ1-1	.	TGTGCCAGTAGTATGGTGGGACAGGGGGCCACTGAAGCTTTCTTT	CASSMVGQGATEAFF
TRBD1	TRBV7-2	TRBJ1-4	.	TGTGCCAGCAGCAACATGGGGACAGGGTGGGATGAAAAACTGTTTTTT	CASSNMGTGWDEKLFF
.	TRBV14	TRBJ1-1	.	TGTGCCAGCAGCCAAGGGCCTGGAGGGAACACTGAAGCTTTCTTT	CASSQGPGGNTEAFF
.	TRBV28	TRBJ1-1	.	TGTGCCAGCAGAAAACAGCTAGACACTGAAGCTTTCTTT	CASRKQLDTEAFF
.	TRBV27	TRBJ1-3	.	TGTGCCAGCAGTTTATCGCGACAGGGAAACACCATATATTTT	CASSLSRQGNTIYF
.	TRBV6-5	TRBJ1-1	.	TGTGCCAGCAGTTACAGGACGGTGAACACTGAAGCTTTCTTT	CASSYRTVNTEAFF
.	TRBV27	TRBJ1-5	.	TGTGCCAGCAGTTCGGACAGACACCAGCCCCAGCATTTT	CASSSDRHQPQHF
TRBD1	TRBV6-1	TRBJ1-2	.	TGTGCCAGCAGTGAAGCGGGGGACAGGCTAAACTATGGCTACACCTTC	CASSEAGDRLNYGYTF
TRBD1	TRBV15	TRBJ2-3	.	TGTGCCACCAGCAGAGGGGACAGGGACACAGATACGCAGTATTTT	CATSRGDRDTDTQYF
.	TRBV5-1	TRBJ2-2	.	TGCGCCAGCAGCTTCGGGACAACCACCGGGGAGCTGTTTTTT	CASSFGTTTGELFF
.	TRBV19	TRBJ1-5	.	TGTGCCTCTAGGGAAAGCAATCAGCCCCAGCATTTT	CASRESNQPQHF
TRBD2	TRBV5-4	TRBJ2-3	.	TGTGCCAGCAGCTTTTCTCTAGCGGGGAAATCCACAGATACGCAGTATTTT	CASSFSLAGKSTDTQYF
.	TRBV7-8	TRBJ1-1	once	TGTGCCAGCACAGGACCCCAGGGGCGCACTGAAGCTTTCTTT	CASTGPQGRTEAFF
.	TRBV27	TRBJ2-7	few	TGTGCCAGCAGTTTCGAAGGAGACGAGCAGTACTTC	CASSFEGDEQYF
.	TRBV2	TRBJ2-3	.	TGTGCCAGCAAAGGGGTTTTTCACACAGATACGCAGTATTTT	CASKGVFHTDTQYF
TRBD2	TRBV11-2	TRBJ2-5	.	TGTGCCAGCAGCCCGGGACTAGCGGAAGAGACCCAGTACTTC	CASSPGLAEETQYF
.	TRBV7-8	TRBJ1-2	.	TGTGCCAGCCGCTTAGGGAGGGGTTACAGGGATCAAGATGGCCTCGCTGGCTACACCTTC	CASRLGRGYRDQDGLAGYTF
.	TRBV6-4	TRBJ2-1	.	TGTGCCAGCAGTAAGGGGGGAGGGGGCTCCTACAATGAGCAGTTCTTC	CASSKGGGGSYNEQFF